A single sample is the source of the 6 T cell receptor beta chains below, sequenced in a study of breast tumors, draining lymph nodes, adjacent tissues. The lymph nodes were axillary draining lymph nodes from breast cancer patients. Using its own MiXCR run on the multiplex PCR reads, TCRdb lists one record per CDR3 protein. This sample has approximately 210,000 distinct CDR3 sequences, with approximately 36% found just once. The source material was axillary lymph node tissue. The receptors were gathered from a female donor with breast cancer. Some clones in this sample may be carry-over from other donors' samples.

This clonotype showed up many times. Its ends do not fully match the called genes, so a read error is possible. The chain uses TRBV2 and TRBJ2-3, with TRBD2 identical over 13 bases. The CDR3 length is 16 residues. Germline V gene data show CDR1 as SNHLY and CDR2 as FYNNEI. The CDR3 spells CASSPGLAGPTDAQYF. The CDR3 DNA reads TGTGCCAGCAGTCCGGGACTAGCGGGACCCACAGATGCGCAGTATTTT.

The rearrangement links TRBV6-5 to TRBJ2-1, with 11 bases lining up with TRBD2. This CDR3 is 16 amino acids long. V was pared by 7 bases and J by 8 bases, with 13 bases of the junction left unmatched. Germline V gives CDR1 MNHEY, CDR2 SVGAGI. This chain's CDR3 is CASKPSGGMLGYEQFF. The DNA for the CDR3 is TGTGCCAGCAAGCCTAGCGGGGGGATGTTAGGGTATGAGCAGTTCTTC.

This clonotype was observed many times. The chain links TRBV20-1 to TRBJ2-7; D might be TRBD2 (6 bases). Trimming left V 7 bases short and J 2 bases short, with 18 bases between. The germline V gene has CDR1 DFQATT and CDR2 SNEGSKA (reference sequence). CDR3 size: 14 residues. CDR3 nucleotides: TGCAGTGTATCAAGAGGAGGGGATACCTACGAGCAGTACTTC. Translation: CSVSRGGDTYEQYF.

This clonotype appeared many times. J is TRBJ2-7 and V is TRBV20-1; TRBD2 agrees at 7 bases. This CDR3 region has 15 residues. Looked up from germline, CDR1 is DFQATT and CDR2 is SNEGSKA (reference sequence). Germline trimming cut 0 bases from V and 5 bases from J; bases unmatched to any gene: 10. The chain's CDR3 is CSARDRTGGRNEQYF. In DNA, the CDR3 is TGCAGTGCTAGAGATCGGACCGGGGGGAGAAACGAGCAGTACTTC.

This clonotype was seen repeatedly, ten times or more. The chain has TRBV20-1 and TRBJ2-3; D is uncertain. CDR3 length: 14 amino acids. Germline V gives CDR1 DFQATT, CDR2 SNEGSKA (reference sequence). Trimming took 5 bases from V and 0 from J, leaving 12 bases between them. The CDR3 region has the DNA TGCAGTGCTCGGGTCCGCTGGAGCACAGATACGCAGTATTTT. This translates into CSARVRWSTDTQYF.

This clonotype was seen repeatedly, ten times or more. The chain links TRBV12-3 or TRBV12-4 to TRBJ1-2, with unresolved D. The CDR3 is 13 amino acids. The ends were cut back, 6 bases at V and 5 bases at J, with 13 bases in the middle. The CDR3: CASRGTQVYGYTF. CDR3 DNA sequence: TGTGCCAGCAGAGGTACCCAGGTTTATGGCTACACCTTC.